The clone carrying this T cell receptor beta chain occurred a few times. Its target is not known. This table comes from immunoSEQ multiplex PCR, and its TCRdb copy is limited to in-frame clones, with some not included. The table lists roughly 45,000 clones, 72% of them singletons. This sample is part of a study of vaccination effects on CD4 cells after COVID-19. The CDR3 extends over 12 amino acids. V was shortened by 8 bases and J by 8 bases, with 15 bases between the two germline ends. Per germline, CDR1 MNHEY and CDR2 SVGEGT. Upon completion of 10 days in culture, CD4+ T cells were isolated. Participants completed two doses of the BNT162b2 or mRNA-1273 vaccine.

The sequencing here drew on CD4+ T cells from PBMCs cultured without peptide, taken after COVID-19 vaccination. The genes are TRBV6-2 or TRBV6-3 and TRBJ1-2, with D perhaps TRBD1 (6 bases). The clonotype comes from a human donor who received a COVID-19 vaccine. The CDR3 sequence is CASGWGPYGYTF. The CDR3 coding sequence is TGTGCCAGCGGTTGGGGGCCCTACGGCTACACCTTC.